The 2 T cell receptor beta chains below all came from one sample that was sequenced in a study of T cells after yellow fever vaccination. One entry per CDR3 protein, called by TCRdb with MiXCR from the 5' RACE reads. The sample has over 110,000 distinct CDR3 sequences, roughly 8% seen once; the top ten hold around 0.73%. Sample: CD4+ T cells sorted from PBMCs, taken 5 days after the yellow fever booster vaccination. The source of these receptors is a man under 40 who received the YFV17D yellow fever vaccine.

Here the CDR3 reads CASSLVAGGGYNEQFF. The CDR3 nucleotides are TGTGCCAGCAGCTTAGTGGCGGGAGGGGGATACAATGAGCAGTTCTTC. The chain employs TRBV11-3 and TRBJ2-1, with TRBD2 matching over 9 bases. CDR3 length: 16 amino acids. Germline CDR1 reads SGHNT; CDR2 reads YENEEA. Losses at the gene ends were 1 base for V and 4 bases for J; bases not matched to a gene: 5.

This clonotype was observed many times. The V gene is TRBV11-2, the J gene TRBJ2-2, with 14 bases aligning to TRBD2. Trimming at V came to 5 bases and at J to 8 bases, leaving 7 bases not matched to a gene. CDR1 is SGHAT, CDR2 FQNNGV, per germline. The CDR3 spans 16 residues. The CDR3 nucleotides are TGTGCCAGCAGCATAGGGACTAGCGGGAGAGTGGGGGAGCTGTTTTTT. Protein: CASSIGTSGRVGELFF. The variable domain in full, with the rest retrieved from reference TRBV11-2 and TRBJ2-2, is EAGVAQSPRYKIIEKRQSVAFWCNPISGHATLYWYQQILGQGPKLLIQFQNNGVVDDSQLPKDRFSAERLKGVDSTLKIQPAKLEDSAVYLCASSIGTSGRVGELFFGEGSRLTVL.